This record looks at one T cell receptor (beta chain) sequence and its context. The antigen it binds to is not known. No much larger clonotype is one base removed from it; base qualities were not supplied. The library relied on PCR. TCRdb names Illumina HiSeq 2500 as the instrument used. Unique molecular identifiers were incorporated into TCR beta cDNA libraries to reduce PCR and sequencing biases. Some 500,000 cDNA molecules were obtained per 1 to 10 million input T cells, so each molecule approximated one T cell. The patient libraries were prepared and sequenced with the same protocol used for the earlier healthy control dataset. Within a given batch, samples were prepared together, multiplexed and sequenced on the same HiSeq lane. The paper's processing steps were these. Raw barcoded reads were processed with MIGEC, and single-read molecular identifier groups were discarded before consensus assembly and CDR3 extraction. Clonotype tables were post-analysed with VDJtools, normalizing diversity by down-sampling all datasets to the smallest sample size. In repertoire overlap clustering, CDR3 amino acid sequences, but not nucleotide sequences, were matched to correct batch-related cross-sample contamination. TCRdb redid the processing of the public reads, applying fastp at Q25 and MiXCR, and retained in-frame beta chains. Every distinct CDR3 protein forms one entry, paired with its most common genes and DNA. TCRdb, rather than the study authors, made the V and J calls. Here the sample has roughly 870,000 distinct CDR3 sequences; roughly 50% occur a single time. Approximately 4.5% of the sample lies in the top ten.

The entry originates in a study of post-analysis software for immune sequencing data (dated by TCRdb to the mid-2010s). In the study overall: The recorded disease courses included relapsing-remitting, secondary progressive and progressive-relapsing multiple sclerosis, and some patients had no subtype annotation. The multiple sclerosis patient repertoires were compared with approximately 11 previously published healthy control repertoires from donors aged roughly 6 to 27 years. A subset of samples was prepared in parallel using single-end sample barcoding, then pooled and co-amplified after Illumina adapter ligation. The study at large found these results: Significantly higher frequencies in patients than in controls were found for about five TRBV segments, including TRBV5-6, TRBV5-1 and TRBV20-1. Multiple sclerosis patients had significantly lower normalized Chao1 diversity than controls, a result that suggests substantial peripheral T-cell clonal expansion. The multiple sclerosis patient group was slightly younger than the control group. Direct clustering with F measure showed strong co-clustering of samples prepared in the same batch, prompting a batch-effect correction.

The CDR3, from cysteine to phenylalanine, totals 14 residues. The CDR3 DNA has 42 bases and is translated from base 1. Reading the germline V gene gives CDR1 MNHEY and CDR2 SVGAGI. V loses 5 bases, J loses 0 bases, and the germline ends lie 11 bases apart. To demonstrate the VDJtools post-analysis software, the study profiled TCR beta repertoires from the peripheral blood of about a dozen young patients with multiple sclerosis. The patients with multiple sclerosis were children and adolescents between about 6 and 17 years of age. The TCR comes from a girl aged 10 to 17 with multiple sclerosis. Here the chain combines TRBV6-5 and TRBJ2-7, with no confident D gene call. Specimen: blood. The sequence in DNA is TGTGCCAGCAGTGCTTCAATGAGCTCCTACGAGCAGTACTTC. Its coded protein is CASSASMSSYEQYF.